This TCR beta chain was profiled in a study of response to subunit inactivated influenza vaccine. In TCRdb, the RT-PCR reads were re-called with MiXCR into one record per CDR3 protein. The table lists roughly 170,000 distinct CDR3 sequences, around a tenth of them singletons, with roughly a tenth in the top ten. Study-wide findings and caveats: Authors suggested seasonal influenza vaccinations each recruit few new T cells.

The germline CDR1 and CDR2 sequences are SNHLY and FYNNEI. J was trimmed by 1 base and V by 1 base; bases with no gene match: 3. The CDR3 totals 16 residues. This clonotype was observed at least ten times. Antigen: not known. The rearrangement uses TRBV2 and TRBJ2-2, with 7 bases matching TRBD1. The sequenced sample was non-naive T cells sorted from PBMCs, obtained on the day of vaccination. The clonotype was recovered from a middle-aged man who received an inactivated influenza vaccine. The CDR3 DNA reads TGTGCCAGCAGTGAAGAACAGGGGCAGAACACCGGGGAGCTGTTTTTT. Translating gives CASSEEQGQNTGELFF. The full variable domain, rest sourced from reference TRBV2 and TRBJ2-2, is EPEVTQTPSHQVTQMGQEVILRCVPISNHLYFYWYRQILGQKVEFLVSFYNNEISEKSEIFDDQFSVERPDGSNFTLKIRSTKLEDSAMYFCASSEEQGQNTGELFFGEGSRLTVL.